This paragraph reports one TCR beta chain. The antigen remains unidentified. Germline V gene lookup returns CDR1 WNHNN and CDR2 SYGVQD (reference sequence). The CDR3 contains 15 residues. Unmatched junction bases numbered 8, after V lost 2 bases and J lost 6 bases. Researchers ran the PCR with 60 Vbeta and 13 Jbeta primers. Clones were read by immunoSEQ multiplex PCR, and TCRdb kept only the in-frame ones, dropping some. The top ten hold under 3.5% of the sample, which has 100,000 to 140,000 clones, around 80% seen once. This entry belongs to a study of cytomegalovirus exposure and HLA in healthy donors. Study results and limitations: Earlier results showed most TCR beta V segments being productive about 87% or about 30% of the time.

The origin of this receptor is a man younger than 45 in good health and CMV-seropositive. The chain recombines TRBV10-1 with TRBJ2-3; 7 bases are shared with TRBD2. Sample: PBMCs. The CDR3 loop reads CASSEAVAGGDTQYF. CDR3 coding DNA: TGCGCCAGCAGTGAGGCGGTAGCGGGTGGGGATACGCAGTATTTT.